This T cell receptor (beta chain) was captured by sequencing in a study of blood T cells in healthy people across ages. With regard to this clonotype: Its antigen remains unknown.

For the second PCR, which ran for about 7 to 11 cycles, a sample-barcoded 5' primer and a J-beta primer mix were used. Per sample, CDR3-containing paired-end reads numbered at least 2.5 million. Via MiXCR, TCRdb re-called the 5' RACE reads, giving one row per CDR3 protein. The data contain 1.5 million to 1.9 million distinct CDR3 sequences, approximately 43% of them singletons. CDR1 SGHDN and CDR2 FVKESK come from the germline V gene. The V gene lost 1 base and the J gene lost 4 bases, with 14 bases spanning the gap. CDR3 length: 15 amino acids. Findings and caveats of the study: The study found more naive CD4+ cells and higher diversity in long-lived than aged donors. Diversity of TCR beta correlated strongly with naive T cell percentage.

The material sequenced was blood. The sequence was obtained from a woman under 30 in good health. The genes are TRBV14 and TRBJ2-7; D is unclear. The CDR3 loop reads CASSQGPVPRYEQYF. CDR3 bases: TGTGCCAGCAGCCAAGGCCCCGTACCTAGGTACGAGCAGTACTTC. The variable domain in full, completed from reference TRBV14 and TRBJ2-7, reads EAGVTQFPSHSVIEKGQTVTLRCDPISGHDNLYWYRRVMGKEIKFLLHFVKESKQDESGMPNNRFLAERTGGTYSTLKVQPAELEDSGVYFCASSQGPVPRYEQYFGPGTRLTVT.